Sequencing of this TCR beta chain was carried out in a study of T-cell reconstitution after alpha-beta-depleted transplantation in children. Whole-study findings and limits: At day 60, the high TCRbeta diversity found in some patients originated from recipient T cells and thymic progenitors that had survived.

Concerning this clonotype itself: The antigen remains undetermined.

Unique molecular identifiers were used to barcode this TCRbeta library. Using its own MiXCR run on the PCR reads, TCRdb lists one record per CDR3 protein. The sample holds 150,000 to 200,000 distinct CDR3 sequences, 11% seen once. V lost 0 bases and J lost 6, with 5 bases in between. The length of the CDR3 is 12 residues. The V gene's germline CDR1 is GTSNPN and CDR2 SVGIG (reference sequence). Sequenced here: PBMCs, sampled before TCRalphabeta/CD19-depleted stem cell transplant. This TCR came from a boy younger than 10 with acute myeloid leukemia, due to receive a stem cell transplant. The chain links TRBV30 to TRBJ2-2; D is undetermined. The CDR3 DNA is TGTGCCTGGAGTGTAGGCGCCGGGGAGCTGTTTTTT. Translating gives CAWSVGAGELFF.